The clone carrying this T cell receptor beta chain was counted only a few times. The sample originates from a study of chronic HIV infection and antiretroviral therapy. Via MiXCR, TCRdb re-called the 5' RACE reads, giving one row per CDR3 protein. The sample yields about 48,000 distinct CDR3 sequences, about 19% seen once. This sequence was found in an adult who had HIV and had not received antiretroviral therapy, or was an uninfected healthy control (not recorded which). The sample was peripheral blood.

The CDR3 DNA reads as TGTGCCAGCAGGTCGACAGGGGGGCCGGGGAATGAGCAGTTCTTC. It codes for CASRSTGGPGNEQFF. The V gene is TRBV12-3 or TRBV12-4, the J gene TRBJ2-1, with 9 bases matching TRBD1. CDR3 length equals 15 residues. J lost 7 bases, V lost 6 bases, and 10 bases had no gene match.